This T cell receptor (beta chain) appears in the sequencing data of a study of T cell responses to AZD1222 COVID-19 vaccine. Study-wide results and caveats: Reportedly, nearly half of unique spike TCRs recognized epitopes outside B.1.351/B.1.1.7 mutations.

The CDR3 has 15 amino acids. Germline V CDR1 and CDR2: SGHTA, FQGNSA. Trimming took off 5 bases at V and 0 bases at J, with 10 bases between the two ends. Concerning this clone itself: The antigen remains unidentified.

The data were produced by immunoSEQ multiplex PCR, yet TCRdb's version contains in-frame clones alone and is incomplete. The repertoire consists of 80,000 to 100,000 clones, with approximately 92% occurring once and the leading ten covering approximately 12%. The sequence came from an adult in good health. The sequenced sample was peripheral blood, obtained on day 0 of AZD1222 vaccination. The chain joins TRBV7-2 to TRBJ1-4; D call uncertain. DNA for the CDR3: TGTGCCAGCAGCCCCATCGTTACAACTAATGAAAAACTGTTTTTT. Its translation is CASSPIVTTNEKLFF.